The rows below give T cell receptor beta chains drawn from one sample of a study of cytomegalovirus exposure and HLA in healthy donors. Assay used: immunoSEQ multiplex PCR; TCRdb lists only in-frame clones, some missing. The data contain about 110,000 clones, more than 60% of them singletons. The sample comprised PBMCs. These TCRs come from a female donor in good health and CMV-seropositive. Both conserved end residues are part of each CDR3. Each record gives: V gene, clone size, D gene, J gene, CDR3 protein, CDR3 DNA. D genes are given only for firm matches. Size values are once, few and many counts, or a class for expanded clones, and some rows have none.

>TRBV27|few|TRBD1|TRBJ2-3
CASRPRPGTDTDTQYF
TGTGCCAGCAGACCGAGGCCCGGGACAGACACAGATACGCAGTATTTT
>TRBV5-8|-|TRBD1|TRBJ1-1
CASSPTLGQGPMNTEAFF
TGTGCCAGCAGCCCTACCCTGGGACAGGGTCCAATGAACACTGAAGCTTTCTTT
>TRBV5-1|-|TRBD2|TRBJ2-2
CASSFGTSGVTGELFF
TGCGCCAGCAGCTTCGGGACTAGCGGTGTGACCGGGGAGCTGTTTTTT
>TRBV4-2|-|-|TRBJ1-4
CASSQGVGAVQSNEKLFF
TGTGCCAGCAGCCAAGGGGTGGGGGCGGTTCAGTCTAATGAAAAACTGTTTTTT
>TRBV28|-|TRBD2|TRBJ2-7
CASKSGAGVSEQYF
TGTGCCAGCAAATCCGGAGCGGGAGTCTCCGAGCAGTACTTC
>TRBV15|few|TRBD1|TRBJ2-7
CATSSLTTGETRYEQYF
TGTGCCACCAGCAGCCTAACAACAGGGGAAACACGCTACGAGCAGTACTTC
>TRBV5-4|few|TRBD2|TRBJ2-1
CASSQDLAGGLLDNEQFF
TGCGCCAGCAGCCAAGATCTAGCGGGGGGGCTGTTGGACAATGAGCAGTTCTTC
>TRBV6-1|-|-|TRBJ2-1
CASTRLFNEQFF
TGTGCCAGCACGAGACTATTCAATGAGCAGTTCTTC
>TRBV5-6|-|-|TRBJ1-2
CASSLGQAGLNYGYTF
TGTGCCAGCAGCTTGGGACAGGCGGGTCTCAATTATGGCTACACCTTC
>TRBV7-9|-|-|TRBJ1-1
CASSLGSSIEAFF
TGTGCCAGCAGCTTAGGGAGCTCAATTGAAGCTTTCTTT
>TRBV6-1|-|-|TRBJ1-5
CASSEARQPQHF
TGTGCCAGCAGTGAAGCGAGACAGCCCCAGCATTTT
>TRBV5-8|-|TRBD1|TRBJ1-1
CASSGRDRAYMNTEAFF
TGTGCCAGCAGCGGCCGGGACAGAGCCTACATGAACACTGAAGCTTTCTTT
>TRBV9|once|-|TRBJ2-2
CASTAGQGQGNTGELFF
TGTGCCAGCACAGCGGGCCAGGGCCAAGGGAACACCGGGGAGCTGTTTTTT
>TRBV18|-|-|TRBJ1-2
CASSQIPQGSLTIYTF
TGTGCCAGCTCCCAGATCCCACAGGGATCCCTCACAATTTACACCTTC
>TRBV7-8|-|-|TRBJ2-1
CASSSYEGLLNNEQFF
TGTGCCAGCAGCTCCTACGAGGGACTTTTGAACAATGAGCAGTTCTTC
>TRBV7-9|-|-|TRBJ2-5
CASSFSYKGGRETQYF
TGTGCCAGCAGCTTCAGCTATAAGGGGGGGAGGGAGACCCAGTACTTC
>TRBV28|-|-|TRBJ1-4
CASRTGPKEKLFF
TGTGCCAGCCGCACAGGGCCTAAGGAAAAACTGTTTTTT
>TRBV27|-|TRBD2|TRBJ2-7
CASSSISGGWEPYEQYF
TGTGCCAGCAGTTCGATTTCGGGGGGTTGGGAACCCTACGAGCAGTACTTC
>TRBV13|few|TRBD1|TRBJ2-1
CASSTTGALSYNEQFF
TGTGCCAGCAGCACGACAGGGGCCCTCTCCTACAATGAGCAGTTCTTC
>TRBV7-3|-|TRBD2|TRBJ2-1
CASSDTGTRSSEQFF
TGTGCCAGCAGCGACACCGGGACTAGGTCTTCTGAGCAGTTCTTC
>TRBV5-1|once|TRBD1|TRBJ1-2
CASSAGTATGYGYTF
TGCGCCAGCAGCGCCGGGACAGCCACAGGGTATGGCTACACCTTC
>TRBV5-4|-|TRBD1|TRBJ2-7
CASNKQGSQYEQYF
TGTGCCAGCAATAAACAGGGGAGTCAATACGAGCAGTACTTC
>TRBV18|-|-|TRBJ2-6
CASSPPEGSPGANVLTF
TGTGCCAGCTCACCACCGGAAGGGAGCCCTGGGGCCAACGTCCTGACTTTC
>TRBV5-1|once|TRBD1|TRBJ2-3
CASSLVGTVNTDTQYF
TGCGCCAGCAGCTTGGTTGGGACAGTGAACACAGATACGCAGTATTTT
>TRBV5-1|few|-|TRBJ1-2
CASSLASGIYGYTF
TGCGCCAGCAGCTTGGCCTCAGGGATTTACGGCTACACCTTC
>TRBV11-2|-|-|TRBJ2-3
CASSLERGPRDTQYF
TGTGCCAGCAGCTTAGAGCGGGGGCCCCGGGATACGCAGTATTTT
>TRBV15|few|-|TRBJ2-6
CATSMPTGLRGANVLTF
TGTGCCACCAGCATGCCGACAGGCCTAAGGGGGGCCAACGTCCTGACTTTC
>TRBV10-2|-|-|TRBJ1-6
CASRTGNSPLHF
TGCGCCAGCAGGACGGGTAATTCACCCCTCCACTTT
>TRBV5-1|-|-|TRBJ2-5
CASSFDSGGETQYF
TGCGCCAGCAGCTTCGACAGTGGCGGAGAGACCCAGTACTTC
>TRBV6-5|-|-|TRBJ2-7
CASNPRRGPYEQYF
TGTGCCAGCAATCCCCGGAGAGGTCCGTACGAGCAGTACTTC
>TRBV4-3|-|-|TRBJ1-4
CASSQDGAFVGNEKLFF
TGCGCCAGCAGCCAAGATGGGGCTTTCGTGGGTAATGAAAAACTGTTTTTT
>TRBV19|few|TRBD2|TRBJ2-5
CASSIIPSGGAGETQYF
TGTGCCAGTAGTATTATCCCTAGCGGGGGGGCTGGAGAGACCCAGTACTTC
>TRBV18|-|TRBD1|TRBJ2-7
CASSPPNGQGAYEQYF
TGTGCCAGCTCACCACCAAATGGACAGGGGGCCTACGAGCAGTACTTC
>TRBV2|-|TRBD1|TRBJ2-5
CASSLDRAQETQYF
TGTGCCAGCAGTTTAGACAGGGCCCAAGAGACCCAGTACTTC
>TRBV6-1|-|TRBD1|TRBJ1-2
CASSDRQGFGYTF
TGTGCCAGCAGTGATCGACAGGGATTTGGCTACACCTTC
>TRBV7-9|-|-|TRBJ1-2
CASSLNRVGGDYGYTF
TGTGCCAGCAGCCTTAACAGGGTTGGCGGTGACTATGGCTACACCTTC
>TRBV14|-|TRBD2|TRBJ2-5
CASSQSRTSGLGETQYF
TGTGCCAGCAGCCAATCAAGGACTAGCGGTTTGGGGGAGACCCAGTACTTC
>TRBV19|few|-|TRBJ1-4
CASSIGGRGLFF
TGTGCCAGTAGTATAGGCGGCAGGGGACTGTTTTTT
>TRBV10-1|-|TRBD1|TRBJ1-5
CASSEVGQGIGNQPQHF
TGCGCCAGCAGTGAGGTCGGACAGGGGATCGGCAATCAGCCCCAGCATTTT
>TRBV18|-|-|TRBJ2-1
CASSLGTTKRGEQFF
TGTGCCAGCTCACTCGGAACGACCAAACGCGGTGAGCAGTTCTTC
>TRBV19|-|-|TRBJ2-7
CASSEGRRGMGEQYF
TGTGCCAGTAGTGAGGGCAGAAGAGGGATGGGAGAGCAGTACTTC
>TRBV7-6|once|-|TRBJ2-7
CASSPNLHPYEQYF
TGTGCCAGCAGCCCCAATTTACATCCCTACGAGCAGTACTTC
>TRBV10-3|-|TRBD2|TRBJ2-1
CAIGTSGSSEQFF
TGTGCCATCGGGACTAGCGGGAGTAGTGAGCAGTTCTTC
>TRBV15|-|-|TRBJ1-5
CATSRDRSGIGDQPQHF
TGTGCCACCAGCAGAGATCGGTCGGGAATAGGTGATCAGCCCCAGCATTTT
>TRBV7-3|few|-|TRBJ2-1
CASSSDSINEQFF
TGTGCCAGCAGCTCGGACTCGATCAATGAGCAGTTCTTC
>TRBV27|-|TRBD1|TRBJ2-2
CASSRGQIFAGELFF
TGTGCCAGCAGCAGGGGGCAGATTTTTGCCGGGGAGCTGTTTTTT
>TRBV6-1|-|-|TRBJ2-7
CASSEFVIPSSYEQYF
TGTGCCAGCAGTGAATTTGTGATCCCGAGCTCCTACGAGCAGTACTTC
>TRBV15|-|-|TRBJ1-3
CATSRGSGTSSGNTIYF
TGTGCCACCAGCAGGGGCTCTGGGACAAGCTCTGGAAACACCATATATTTT
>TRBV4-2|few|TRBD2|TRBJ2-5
CASSQEVGTSGGWYQETQYF
TGTGCCAGCAGCCAAGAAGTGGGGACTAGCGGGGGATGGTACCAAGAGACCCAGTACTTC
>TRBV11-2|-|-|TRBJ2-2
CASSLVGTGELFF
TGTGCCAGCAGCTTAGTCGGCACCGGGGAGCTGTTTTTT
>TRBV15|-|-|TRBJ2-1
CATSTHYNEQFF
TGTGCCACCAGCACCCACTACAATGAGCAGTTCTTC
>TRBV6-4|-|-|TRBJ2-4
CASSEGAGDIQYF
TGTGCCAGCAGTGAGGGGGCAGGGGACATTCAGTACTTC
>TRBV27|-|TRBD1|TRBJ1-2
CASSQGANNYGYTF
TGTGCCAGCAGCCAGGGGGCAAATAACTATGGCTACACCTTC
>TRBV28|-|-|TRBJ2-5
CASRPAGLGETQYF
TGTGCCAGCAGGCCCGCCGGCCTAGGAGAGACCCAGTACTTC
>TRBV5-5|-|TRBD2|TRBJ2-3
CASAWGGIGTDTQYF
TGTGCCTCAGCTTGGGGGGGGATTGGAACAGATACGCAGTATTTT
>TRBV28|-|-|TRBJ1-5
CASRDRLNQPQHF
TGTGCCAGCAGAGACAGATTAAATCAGCCCCAGCATTTT
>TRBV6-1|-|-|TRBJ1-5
CASSDQGVGNQPQHF
TGTGCCAGCAGTGACCAGGGTGTCGGCAATCAGCCCCAGCATTTT
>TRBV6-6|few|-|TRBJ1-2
CASSYSPGGDGYTF
TGTGCCAGCAGTTACTCTCCCGGGGGAGATGGCTACACCTTC
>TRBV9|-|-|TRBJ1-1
CASSVAGGDTEAFF
TGTGCCAGCAGCGTAGCGGGGGGGGACACTGAAGCTTTCTTT